This TCR beta chain appears in the sequencing data of a study of T cells after yellow fever vaccination. Germline CDR1 and CDR2: LGHNA and YSLEER. This CDR3 contains 16 residues. J was trimmed by 0 bases and V by 1 base; bases with no gene match: 3. TCRdb recomputed calls from the 5' RACE reads with MiXCR, one row per CDR3 protein. This repertoire shows 200,000 to 250,000 distinct CDR3 sequences, around 7% found once; its top ten account for over 0.65%. This clonotype was observed at least ten times. The chain has TRBV4-3 and TRBJ2-3, with 8 bases aligning to TRBD2. The clonotype originates from a man aged 30-40 years who received the YFV17D yellow fever vaccine. The sequencing used CD4+ T cells sorted from PBMCs, collected 15 days after the yellow fever booster vaccination. CDR3 DNA sequence: TGCGCCAGCAGCCAAGCGGCTAGCGGGAGCACAGATACGCAGTATTTT. It encodes CASSQAASGSTDTQYF.